Shown below are 12 T cell receptor beta chains from a single sample sequenced in a study of blood T cell repertoires in COVID-19. TCRdb's table, derived via immunoSEQ multiplex PCR, lists solely in-frame clones and lacks some. The sample shows under 150,000 clones, approximately 79% of them seen only once. Sequencing was performed on PBMCs or T cells enriched from blood (not recorded which). The receptors derive from a woman between 45 and 60 years old who had recovered from COVID-19.

This clone occurred a few times. V usage is TRBV19 and J usage is TRBJ1-6; D not certain. Deletions cut 0 bases from V and 6 bases from J, with 12 bases between. CDR3 length: 16 residues. The germline V gene encodes CDR1 LNHDA and CDR2 SQIVND (reference sequence). The CDR3 reads CASSIEGPGGNSPLHF. The CDR3 DNA reads TGTGCCAGTAGTATAGAAGGACCAGGAGGTAATTCACCCCTCCACTTT.

The chain has TRBV29-1 and TRBJ2-1, with TRBD2 matching over 11 bases. The CDR3 is made up of 17 amino acids. J lost 8 bases, V lost 4 bases, and 16 bases had no gene match. Germline V gene lookup returns CDR1 SQVTM and CDR2 ANQGSEA. The CDR3 nucleotides are TGCAGCGTTGGACAGGGAGGATTAGCGGGAGGGCACCATGAGCAGTTCTTC. Translating gives CSVGQGGLAGGHHEQFF.

The rearrangement uses TRBV5-1 and TRBJ2-3; maybe TRBD2 (7 bases). V lost 3 bases and J lost 0, with 14 bases in between. Germline V gene data show CDR1 as SGHRS and CDR2 as YFSETQ. This CDR3 has 16 amino acids. DNA of the CDR3: TGCGCCAGCAGCTCCCAGGGCGGGGGCAGCACAGATACGCAGTATTTT. This codes for CASSSQGGGSTDTQYF.

V and J are TRBV4-1 and TRBJ1-2; D call uncertain. Germline V gives CDR1 MGHRA, CDR2 YSYEKL. V gave up 0 bases and J gave up 5 bases, with 7 bases separating them. The CDR3 loop spans 13 amino acids. This CDR3 reads CASSQDSGYGYTF. The CDR3 nucleotides are TGCGCCAGCAGCCAAGATTCAGGATATGGCTACACCTTC.

This clone was counted only a few times. The chain combines TRBV5-4 with TRBJ2-3; 7 positions match TRBD2. Germline CDR1 is SGHNT and CDR2 is YYREEE (reference sequence). The CDR3 has 17 residues. The V segment lost 0 bases and the J segment 0 bases; nucleotides outside the gene matches: 7. The CDR3: CASSLVSLAESTDTQYF. The CDR3 DNA sequence: TGTGCCAGCAGCTTGGTGTCCCTAGCGGAGAGCACAGATACGCAGTATTTT. The variable domain in full, with the rest retrieved from reference TRBV5-4 and TRBJ2-3, is ETGVTQSPTHLIKTRGQQVTLRCSSQSGHNTVSWYQQALGQGPQFIFQYYREEENGRGNFPPRFSGLQFPNYSSELNVNALELDDSALYLCASSLVSLAESTDTQYFGPGTRLTVL.

V and J are TRBV28 and TRBJ2-7, with 10 bases aligning to TRBD2. The CDR3 has 20 residues. From germline, CDR1 is MDHEN and CDR2 SYDVKM. Trimming at V came to 2 bases and at J to 1 base, leaving 17 bases not matched to a gene. The CDR3 nucleotides are TGTGCCAGCAGTTTACGACCACCCCGTGCTAGCGGGAGAAATTCCTACGAGCAGTACTTC. It encodes CASSLRPPRASGRNSYEQYF.

The chain has TRBV6-1 and TRBJ1-5; D unresolved. The V end was cut by 1 base, the J end by 15 bases, with 16 bases between. The CDR3 totals 13 residues. Germline V CDR1 and CDR2: MNHNS, SASEGT. CDR3 nucleotides: TGTGCCAGCAGTGAAGATGTGGAGGGCCGAAGGCATTTT. This gives the protein CASSEDVEGRRHF.

The chain carries TRBV10-3 and TRBJ2-6, with D uncertain. The germline V gene encodes CDR1 ENHRY and CDR2 SYGVKD. This CDR3 comprises 17 residues. Trimming shortened V by 8 bases and J by 2 bases, and 19 bases separated the two germline ends. The CDR3: CAISKETVIAGANVLTF. CDR3 bases: TGTGCCATCTCAAAGGAAACAGTCATTGCTGGGGCCAACGTCCTGACTTTC.

This clone has only a few counts. The chain couples TRBV27 to TRBJ1-2; tentatively, D is TRBD1 (5 bases). V was trimmed by 3 bases and J by 8 bases, leaving 10 bases between them. Germline V gives CDR1 MNHEY, CDR2 SMNVEV (reference sequence). The CDR3 has 12 residues. The CDR3 loop reads CASSFQGVGYTF. In DNA form, the CDR3 reads TGTGCCAGCAGTTTCCAGGGTGTAGGCTACACCTTC.

This chain joins TRBV19 and TRBJ2-7; 8 bases are shared with TRBD1. The CDR3 is made up of 13 amino acids. V lost 9 bases, J lost 6 bases, and 10 bases stayed unmatched. Germline V gene sequence: CDR1 LNHDA, CDR2 SQIVND (reference sequence). The CDR3 spells CASSQGGPREQYF. CDR3 nucleotide sequence: TGTGCCAGCTCACAGGGGGGACCACGCGAGCAGTACTTC. The complete variable domain, with remaining parts taken from reference TRBV19 and TRBJ2-7, reads DGGITQSPKYLFRKEGQNVTLSCEQNLNHDAMYWYRQDPGQGLRLIYYSQIVNDFQKGDIAEGYSVSREKKESFPLTVTSAQKNPTAFYLCASSQGGPREQYFGPGTRLTVT.

V is TRBV27 and J is TRBJ1-5; D unresolved. CDR3 length: 13 amino acids. Germline V gives CDR1 MNHEY, CDR2 SMNVEV (reference sequence). V was pared by 6 bases and J by 7 bases, with 13 bases between. CDR3 sequence: CASSRRGMQPQHF. In DNA, the CDR3 is TGTGCCAGCAGCCGACGGGGTATGCAGCCCCAGCATTTT.

The rearrangement uses TRBV6-1 and TRBJ1-2; maybe TRBD1 (5 bases). This CDR3 has 15 amino acids. Germline values: CDR1 MNHNS, CDR2 SASEGT. V lost 1 base and J lost 7, with 16 bases in between. The CDR3 region is CASSEEWTLTGGYTF. In nucleotides, the CDR3 is TGTGCCAGCAGTGAAGAGTGGACATTAACGGGTGGCTACACCTTC.